The clone carrying this T cell receptor beta chain has only a few counts. Its specificity is not known. V was cut by 2 bases and J by 7 bases, with 11 bases left in between. Looked up from germline, CDR1 is MNHEY and CDR2 is SMNVEV (reference sequence). This CDR3 is built from 13 residues. The sample comes from a study of Tregs in tolerant kidney transplant recipients. Notes on the study in general: Biological reproducibility was not directly addressed, but technical replication error appeared minimal. Some patients' samples used different primers over time, so nucleotide sequences weren't comparable. In tolerant patients, donor-specific Tregs outgrew total Tregs, suggesting antigen-driven expansion.

CD4+CD25+CD127- Tregs, CD4+CD25- non-Tregs, CD4 and CD8 cells were sorted. Sequencing used immunoSEQ multiplex PCR; TCRdb keeps in-frame clones, though not all of them. The data show some 62,000 clones, 95% to 98% seen once. V usage is TRBV27 and J usage is TRBJ1-2, with D uncertain. This TCR derives from a human donor who received a combined kidney and bone marrow transplant. The sequenced sample was Tregs from blood, obtained before the transplant. The CDR3 region is CASSLGLGVGYTF. As DNA, the CDR3 is TGTGCCAGCAGTTTAGGGCTCGGGGTTGGCTACACCTTC.